This T cell receptor (beta chain) was obtained from a study of CD8+CD57+ T cells in acquired aplastic anemia (dated by TCRdb to 2017 to 2018). General notes on the study: A mean of around 3.2 ug of DNA, ranging from roughly 0.19 to 30 ug, was extracted from sorted CD4+ and CD8+ cells. CD8+CD57+ expansion was defined as a frequency above the mean frequency observed in healthy subjects.

TCR beta VDJ combination and CDR3 sequence profiling used genomic DNA as the template. An Illumina HiSeq 2000 was the platform used for TCR repertoire sequencing. In the source study's methods: Repertoire assessment relied on Simpson's diversity index, CDR3 size and DJ length profiles, and TRBV/TRBJ rearrangement plots. The immunodominant clone was defined as the most abundant DNA sequence in deep sequencing data. CDR3 amino acid sequences were checked for sharing between subjects and were compared against published repertoires and the VDJdb database. TCRdb redid the processing of the public reads, applying fastp at Q25 and MiXCR, and retained in-frame beta chains. One record per CDR3 amino acid sequence lists the most common genes and DNA. TCRdb, not the original authors, processed these V and J calls. The sample table contains about 240,000 distinct CDR3 sequences; only one count was recorded for more than 45% of them. The top ten constitute over 7.5% of the sample.

At least ten counts were recorded for this clonotype. The antigen it binds to is not known. The record has no base qualities; no much larger clone is one base away. What the authors observed across the whole study: No significant difference in CD8+ Simpson's diversity was found between patients and healthy controls (P=0.060). Roughly 30 CD8+ CDR3 sequences were shared between patients and controls but appeared highly expressed in patients and within their immunodominant clones.

V loses 3 bases, J loses 3 bases, and the germline ends lie 15 bases apart. Its CDR3 holds 15 amino acids, cysteine through phenylalanine. Left in the record is the CDR3 DNA by itself, 45 bases read in frame from the first base. CDR1 SGDLS and CDR2 YYNGEE were looked up in the germline V gene. Expansion of CD8+CD57+ cells had been shown by flow cytometry in the patients chosen for sequencing. Every patient had severe acquired aplastic anemia, diagnosed using the International Study of Aplastic Anemia and Agranulocytosis and Camitta criteria. Patients had received no therapy at the time of blood sampling. In this study, sorted CD4+ and CD8+ T cells from the blood of healthy subjects and of severe aplastic anemia patients had their TCR repertoires deep-sequenced. In the USA, patient enrollment took place under clinicaltrials.gov protocols 00001620, 01623167, 00001397, 00071045, 00081523 and 00961064. Ficoll-Paque density gradient centrifugation was used to isolate peripheral blood mononuclear cells. Before DNA extraction, CD4+ and CD8+ T cells were sorted with FACS or magnetic beads.

This TCR was recovered from a human donor with aplastic anemia. The chain was built from TRBV9 and TRBJ1-1; the D gene is perhaps TRBD1, on 5 matching bases. The specimen sequenced was sorted CD4+, CD8+, or CD8+CD57+ T cells (not recorded which) from PBMCs. This receptor has the CDR3 CASSAGRVLDTEAFF. In nucleotide form, the sequence is TGTGCCAGCAGCGCAGGCAGGGTGTTGGACACTGAAGCTTTCTTT.